These T cell receptor beta chains were read from a single sample in a study of OX40 agonist ivuxolimab in advanced cancers. Only in-frame clones appear in the TCRdb table, and some are missing; sequencing was by immunoSEQ multiplex PCR. This table holds some 62,000 clones, around 90% found once. The starting material was CD4+ or CD8+ T cells sorted from blood, obtained in a trial of the OX40 agonist ivuxolimab. The receptors were sampled from an adult with an advanced solid tumor such as melanoma, head and neck, liver or kidney cancer. Each CDR3 is given with its conserved first and last residue. The D gene is left open where the match is weak. Size values are once, few and many counts, or a class for expanded clones, and some rows have none.

clone size,D gene,J gene,V gene,CDR3 DNA,CDR3 protein
-,-,TRBJ2-5,TRBV6-6,TGTGCCAGCAGTTACACACCAGGACTTGGGTCGCAGACCCAGTACTTC,CASSYTPGLGSQTQYF
few,TRBD1,TRBJ2-7,TRBV5-8,TGTGCCAGCAGACCAATCTGGGACAGTAAAGCCTACGAGCAGTACTTC,CASRPIWDSKAYEQYF
-,-,TRBJ1-1,TRBV6-5,TGTGCCAGCAGCTCGGGGGAGAACACTGAAGCTTTCTTT,CASSSGENTEAFF
few,-,TRBJ1-5,TRBV11-1,TGTGCCAGCAGCTTAGATGGGAGGCAGCCCCAGCATTTT,CASSLDGRQPQHF
-,-,TRBJ2-5,TRBV19,TGTGCCAGTAGTATCATGGGGGGGCGGAAAGAGACCCAGTACTTC,CASSIMGGRKETQYF
-,-,TRBJ1-5,TRBV7-2,TGTGCCAGCAGACATACAAGGGATGGCAATCAGCCCCAGCATTTT,CASRHTRDGNQPQHF
-,-,TRBJ2-1,TRBV11-3,TGTGCCAGCAGCTTAGCCCAGAGCTCCTACAATGAGCAGTTCTTC,CASSLAQSSYNEQFF
-,-,TRBJ2-5,TRBV7-3,TGTGCCAGCAGCTTAAACATGGAGGCGGCCCAGTACTTC,CASSLNMEAAQYF
-,-,TRBJ2-7,TRBV9,TGTGCCAGCAGCCCAACGGCCGCCTCCTACGAGCAGTACTTC,CASSPTAASYEQYF
-,-,TRBJ1-1,TRBV5-1,TGCGCCAGCAAAAGTCAGGGACTGAACACTGAAGCTTTCTTT,CASKSQGLNTEAFF
-,-,TRBJ1-6,TRBV10-1,TGCGCCAGCAGTGAGTCGGGAGCTTCACCCCTCCACTTT,CASSESGASPLHF
-,TRBD1,TRBJ2-2,TRBV27,TGTGCCAGCAGTTCCGGGACAGCTACCGGGGAGCTGTTTTTT,CASSSGTATGELFF
-,-,TRBJ2-7,TRBV7-9,TGTGCCAGCAGCTTAGCGTTGGAGGGCGCCAACGAGCAGTACTTC,CASSLALEGANEQYF
-,TRBD1,TRBJ2-7,TRBV11-2,TGTGCCAGCAGCTTAGAAACAGGGGGCCGGGTGCAGTACTTC,CASSLETGGRVQYF
-,-,TRBJ2-4,TRBV11-1,TGTGCCAGCAGCTTTGATTCGGCCAAAAACATTCAGTACTTC,CASSFDSAKNIQYF
few,-,TRBJ1-5,TRBV6-5,TGTGCCAGCAGTTACTCTCGAGGGGGGGATCAGCCCCAGCATTTT,CASSYSRGGDQPQHF
-,-,TRBJ1-6,TRBV18,TGTGCCAGCTCACCAAATAGTCCGGGGGCGTCAAATTCACCCCTCCACTTT,CASSPNSPGASNSPLHF
-,-,TRBJ2-3,TRBV11-2,TGTGCCAGCAGCTTAGCAGGCTCTTCGTCGGATACGCAGTATTTT,CASSLAGSSSDTQYF
-,-,TRBJ2-1,TRBV11-2,TGTGCCAGCAGCTTCTCGACTAGTCGTGGGGATGAGCAGTTCTTC,CASSFSTSRGDEQFF
once,TRBD1,TRBJ1-6,TRBV27,TGTGCCAGCAGAGGACAGGGTCCCTCCTATAATTCACCCCTCCACTTT,CASRGQGPSYNSPLHF
once,-,TRBJ1-2,TRBV5-5,TGTGCCAGCAGCTTGGTATTAGGGGATGGCTACACCTTC,CASSLVLGDGYTF
-,TRBD2,TRBJ2-1,TRBV19,TGTGCCACCGCTGGGAGGGGCTCTCGGGGTGAGCAGTTCTTC,CATAGRGSRGEQFF